The text below deals with one TCR beta chain. What it binds is unknown. This record comes from a study of vaccination and CD4 T cells after COVID-19. Study-level points and caveats: Median SARS-CoV-2-reactive clonotype numbers went from around 20 to 38; this increase was not significant. The appearance of a median roughly 90% of reactive clones in convalescent patients occurred only post-vaccination.

Germline CDR1 ENHRY, CDR2 SYGVKD. The CDR3 consists of 15 residues. V lost 7 bases and J lost 0, with 14 bases in between. Treatment here: roughly ten-day PBMC culture with coronavirus spike peptide pools or control peptides (ViraFEST assay). The ViraFEST method relied on peptide pools to expand antigen-specific T cells, followed by TCR sequencing. Cultured CD4+ T-cell DNA underwent Oncomine TCR Beta short-read sequencing. Once CD4+ T cells had been cultured, genomic DNA was extracted from them. MiXCR, applied by TCRdb to the PCR reads, yields one record per CDR3 protein. The sample records over 20,000 distinct CDR3 sequences, about 50% being singletons.

J is TRBJ2-3 and V is TRBV10-3; the D gene is possibly TRBD2 (6 bases). Sequencing was carried out using CD4+ T cells from blood, cultured in vitro. The sequence came from a human donor who had recovered from COVID-19. CDR3 bases: TGTGCCATCACTCGTAGCGGTGGAAGCACAGATACGCAGTATTTT. The encoded protein is CAITRSGGSTDTQYF.